This is a list of T cell receptor beta chains from one sample in a study of cytomegalovirus exposure and HLA in healthy donors. Sequenced by immunoSEQ multiplex PCR; TCRdb stores in-frame clones only, minus some. The sample lists about 190,000 clones, almost 80% occurring once. The sequencing input was PBMCs. Receptor source: a woman between 18 and 29 years old in good health and CMV-seronegative. Each CDR3 is given with its conserved first and last residue. D genes are given only for firm matches. For some rows the clone size is stated as once, few or many, or as a class when expanded; others skip it.

d_gene	len	abundance	j_gene	v_gene	CDR3aa	CDR3nt
TRBD1	13	-	TRBJ1-2	TRBV7-9	CASSPGQGYGYTF	TGTGCCAGCAGCCCCGGACAGGGTTATGGCTACACCTTC
TRBD1	17	-	TRBJ1-1	TRBV4-2	CASSQGGGAGGITEAFF	TGTGCCAGCAGCCAAGGTGGGGGGGCAGGGGGCATTACTGAAGCTTTCTTT
-	14	-	TRBJ1-1	TRBV30	CAWSVPGMNTEAFF	TGTGCCTGGAGTGTACCGGGGATGAACACTGAAGCTTTCTTT
TRBD1	13	-	TRBJ1-2	TRBV6-6	CASSYTGADGYTF	TGTGCCAGCAGTTACACAGGGGCTGATGGCTACACCTTC
-	17	few	TRBJ1-2	TRBV9	CASSVATGGGVDYGYTF	TGTGCCAGCAGCGTAGCTACGGGGGGGGGAGTAGACTATGGCTACACCTTC
TRBD1	15	few	TRBJ1-1	TRBV9	CASSVDLVETGVTFF	TGTGCCAGCAGCGTAGACCTTGTGGAGACAGGGGTAACTTTCTTT
-	16	-	TRBJ2-1	TRBV10-3	CAISALTESSYNEQFF	TGTGCCATCAGTGCCCTGACAGAAAGCTCCTACAATGAGCAGTTCTTC
TRBD1	16	-	TRBJ2-2	TRBV18	CASSKPGQGTTGELFF	TGTGCCAGCTCAAAGCCGGGACAGGGTACCACCGGGGAGCTGTTTTTT
-	15	-	TRBJ1-1	TRBV19	CASSIAQQSNTEAFF	TGTGCCAGTAGTATAGCCCAACAGTCGAACACTGAAGCTTTCTTT
TRBD2	16	-	TRBJ2-3	TRBV5-1	CASSLAAGGPTDTQYF	TGCGCCAGCAGCTTGGCCGCGGGGGGGCCCACAGATACGCAGTATTTT
-	15	-	TRBJ1-4	TRBV28	CASSSPGGGGEKLFF	TGTGCCAGCAGCTCCCCTGGGGGAGGGGGTGAAAAACTGTTTTTT
TRBD2	14	-	TRBJ2-1	TRBV11-3	CASSASGTYNEQFF	TGTGCCAGCAGCGCTAGCGGGACCTACAATGAGCAGTTCTTC
-	13	few	TRBJ2-2	TRBV19	CASSIAQEGELFF	TGTGCCAGTAGTATTGCGCAAGAGGGGGAGCTGTTTTTT
TRBD1	14	-	TRBJ2-2	TRBV7-9	CASSRTGSTGELFF	TGTGCCAGCAGCCGGACAGGGAGCACCGGGGAGCTGTTTTTT
-	15	-	TRBJ1-6	TRBV5-1	CASSLVGQANSPLHF	TGCGCCAGCAGCTTGGTGGGTCAGGCAAATTCACCCCTCCACTTT
-	16	-	TRBJ2-1	TRBV6-4	CASSDSAGYPYNEQFF	TGTGCCAGCAGTGACTCGGCGGGCTATCCCTACAATGAGCAGTTCTTC
TRBD1	16	-	TRBJ2-7	TRBV2	CASSQGPTGSSYEQYF	TGTGCCAGCAGTCAAGGCCCGACAGGGAGCTCCTACGAGCAGTACTTC
-	11	-	TRBJ2-7	TRBV7-9	CASRAGLEQYF	TGTGCCAGCAGAGCAGGTTTGGAGCAGTACTTC
-	16	-	TRBJ1-4	TRBV18	CASSPRTVATNEKLFF	TGTGCCAGCTCGCCCAGGACTGTAGCAACTAATGAAAAACTGTTTTTT
TRBD1	14	-	TRBJ1-1	TRBV5-6	CASSDDRAGTEAFF	TGTGCCAGCAGCGACGACAGGGCGGGCACTGAAGCTTTCTTT
TRBD2	15	-	TRBJ2-1	TRBV27	CASSPGTSGRDEQFF	TGTGCCAGCAGTCCCGGGACTAGCGGGAGGGACGAGCAGTTCTTC
-	14	-	TRBJ1-1	TRBV6-5	CASTRTETNTEAFF	TGTGCCAGCACCAGGACAGAGACCAACACTGAAGCTTTCTTT
-	14	-	TRBJ2-3	TRBV2	CASKLEGLTDTQYF	TGTGCCAGCAAGTTGGAGGGTTTGACAGATACGCAGTATTTT
-	15	-	TRBJ1-3	TRBV29-1	CSVERDGHSGNTIYF	TGCAGCGTTGAGAGAGACGGACACTCTGGAAACACCATATATTTT
TRBD1	15	-	TRBJ2-1	TRBV6-6	CASSFRDRGSNEQFF	TGTGCCAGCAGTTTCCGGGACAGGGGTAGCAATGAGCAGTTCTTC
TRBD2	16	-	TRBJ2-1	TRBV4-2	CASSQTGLEPYNEQFF	TGTGCCAGCAGCCAGACGGGACTAGAACCCTACAATGAGCAGTTCTTC
TRBD2	14	once	TRBJ2-7	TRBV9	CASSVGTRVYEQYF	TGTGCCAGCAGCGTAGGGACTAGGGTCTACGAGCAGTACTTC
-	15	-	TRBJ2-3	TRBV6-5	CASSPEGGNTDTQYF	TGTGCCAGCAGTCCGGAAGGCGGGAACACAGATACGCAGTATTTT
TRBD1	14	-	TRBJ2-7	TRBV4-3	CASSQGTGGNEQYF	TGCGCCAGCAGCCAAGGGACAGGGGGGAACGAGCAGTACTTC
TRBD2	16	few	TRBJ2-1	TRBV7-9	CASSQQVLAGGNEQFF	TGTGCCAGCAGCCAGCAGGTCCTAGCGGGAGGCAATGAGCAGTTCTTC
TRBD1	15	few	TRBJ1-2	TRBV10-3	CAISAPQGADYGYTF	TGTGCCATCAGTGCCCCACAGGGGGCTGACTATGGCTACACCTTC
-	14	-	TRBJ1-2	TRBV5-1	CASSPMEGGLGYTF	TGCGCCAGCAGCCCCATGGAAGGGGGTCTAGGCTACACCTTC
TRBD1	15	-	TRBJ1-3	TRBV6-5	CASSSGQASGNTIYF	TGTGCCAGCAGTTCAGGACAGGCCTCTGGAAACACCATATATTTT
TRBD1	15	-	TRBJ1-4	TRBV4-2	CASSQPRTGSEKLFF	TGTGCCAGCAGCCAACCAAGGACAGGGAGTGAAAAACTGTTTTTT
-	14	-	TRBJ2-7	TRBV27	CASSPGGLTYEQYF	TGTGCCAGCAGCCCAGGGGGGCTGACCTACGAGCAGTACTTC
TRBD1	16	-	TRBJ2-7	TRBV6-1	CASSERGQGTDYEQYF	TGTGCCAGCAGTGAGCGGGGACAGGGCACGGATTACGAGCAGTACTTC
TRBD1	15	once	TRBJ1-2	TRBV11-2	CASSHLWDRYYGYTF	TGTGCCAGCAGCCACCTTTGGGACAGATACTATGGCTACACCTTC
TRBD1	16	once	TRBJ2-6	TRBV19	CASSWDRSSGANVLTF	TGTGCCAGTAGCTGGGACAGAAGCTCTGGGGCCAACGTCCTGACTTTC
TRBD1	13	-	TRBJ2-1	TRBV2	CASRPGQGSEQFF	TGTGCCAGCAGACCGGGACAGGGTAGTGAGCAGTTCTTC
TRBD1	14	-	TRBJ1-1	TRBV2	CASAKGTVNTEAFF	TGTGCCAGCGCAAAGGGGACAGTGAACACTGAAGCTTTCTTT
TRBD1	14	-	TRBJ2-7	TRBV6-5	CASSLDRSIYEQYF	TGTGCCAGCAGTTTGGACAGGTCGATCTACGAGCAGTACTTC
TRBD2	13	-	TRBJ2-7	TRBV6-5	CASRLAGGGEQYF	TGTGCCAGCAGGCTAGCGGGAGGGGGCGAGCAGTACTTC
TRBD2	15	-	TRBJ2-2	TRBV19	CASSTSGGNTGELFF	TGTGCCAGTAGTACTAGCGGGGGCAACACCGGGGAGCTGTTTTTT
TRBD1	15	few	TRBJ2-7	TRBV5-1	CASSWGTVSSYEQYF	TGCGCCAGCAGCTGGGGGACAGTGAGCTCCTACGAGCAGTACTTC
-	13	-	TRBJ1-2	TRBV16	CASSRDNRYGYTF	TGTGCCAGCAGTCGGGACAACCGCTATGGCTACACCTTC
TRBD1	15	-	TRBJ2-3	TRBV6-5	CASSARQGATDTQYF	TGTGCCAGCAGTGCCAGACAGGGTGCCACAGATACGCAGTATTTT
-	18	-	TRBJ2-3	TRBV6-1	CASSEGGGGGARTDTQYF	TGTGCCAGCAGTGAAGGAGGGGGGGGAGGGGCTCGCACAGATACGCAGTATTTT
-	16	few	TRBJ2-6	TRBV7-9	CASSRTAPSGANVLTF	TGTGCCAGCAGCCGGACAGCCCCCTCTGGGGCCAACGTCCTGACTTTC
-	13	-	TRBJ2-5	TRBV6-5	CATTGGGRETQYF	TGTGCCACAACAGGGGGGGGCCGGGAGACCCAGTACTTC
-	14	-	TRBJ2-5	TRBV5-1	CASSLGQTEETQYF	TGCGCCAGCAGCTTGGGACAGACAGAAGAGACCCAGTACTTC
TRBD1	15	-	TRBJ2-7	TRBV7-3	CASSAEGQGSYEQYF	TGTGCCAGCAGCGCGGAGGGACAGGGGAGCTACGAGCAGTACTTC
-	16	-	TRBJ1-4	TRBV5-4	CASSLRSGATNEKLFF	TGTGCCAGCAGCCTCAGGTCCGGTGCAACTAATGAAAAACTGTTTTTT
TRBD2	17	-	TRBJ2-1	TRBV19	CASSDIGLAGNLYEQFF	TGTGCCAGTAGTGATATTGGGTTAGCGGGGAATCTATACGAGCAGTTCTTC
-	13	-	TRBJ2-1	TRBV5-1	CASSIGVNNEQFF	TGCGCCAGCAGCATCGGGGTTAACAATGAGCAGTTCTTC
-	13	-	TRBJ1-2	TRBV4-1	CASSQDEQQGYTF	TGCGCCAGCAGCCAAGATGAACAGCAGGGCTACACCTTC
-	15	few	TRBJ1-6	TRBV9	CASSVGEPFNSPLHF	TGTGCCAGCAGCGTCGGGGAACCGTTTAATTCACCCCTCCACTTT
TRBD1	14	once	TRBJ1-1	TRBV2	CASNSPNRGTEAFF	TGTGCCAGCAACTCCCCTAACAGGGGCACTGAAGCTTTCTTT
TRBD1	17	-	TRBJ1-2	TRBV28	CASFARSGQGSSSGYTF	TGTGCCAGTTTTGCACGTAGTGGACAGGGGAGCAGTTCGGGCTACACCTTC